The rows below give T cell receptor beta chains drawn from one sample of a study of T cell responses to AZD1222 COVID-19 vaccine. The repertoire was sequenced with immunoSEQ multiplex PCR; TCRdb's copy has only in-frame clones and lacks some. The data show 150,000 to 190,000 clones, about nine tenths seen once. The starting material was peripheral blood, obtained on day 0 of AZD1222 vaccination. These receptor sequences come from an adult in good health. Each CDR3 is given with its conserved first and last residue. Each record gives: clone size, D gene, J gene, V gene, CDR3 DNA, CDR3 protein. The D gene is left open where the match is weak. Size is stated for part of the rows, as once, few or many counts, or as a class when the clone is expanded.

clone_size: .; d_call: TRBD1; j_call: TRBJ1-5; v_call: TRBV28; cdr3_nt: TGTGCCAGCAGTCCGGACAGGGAGGTAGGCCAGCCCCAGCATTTT; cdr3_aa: CASSPDREVGQPQHF
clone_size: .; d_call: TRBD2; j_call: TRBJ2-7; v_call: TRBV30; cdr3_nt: TGTGCCTGGAGTGATTTAGCGGGAAGGAGGAGCTACGAGCAGTACTTC; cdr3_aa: CAWSDLAGRRSYEQYF
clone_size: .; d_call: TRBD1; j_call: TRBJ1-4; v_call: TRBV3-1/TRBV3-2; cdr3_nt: TGTGCCAGCAGCCCCGGGAGACAGGGCAATGAAAAACTGTTTTTT; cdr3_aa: CASSPGRQGNEKLFF
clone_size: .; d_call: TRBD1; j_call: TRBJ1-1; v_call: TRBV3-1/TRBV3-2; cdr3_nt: TGTGCCAGCAGCCAAGTCGGGCAGGGGGCTGAAGCTTTCTTT; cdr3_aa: CASSQVGQGAEAFF
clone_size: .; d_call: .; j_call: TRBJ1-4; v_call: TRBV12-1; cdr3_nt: TGTGCCAGCTTCGACCGGGACAAGGGTTTT; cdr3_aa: CASFDRDKGF
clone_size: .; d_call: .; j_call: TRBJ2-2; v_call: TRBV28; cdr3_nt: TGTGCCAGCAGAACATCTAGCGCGAACACCGGGGAGCTGTTTTTT; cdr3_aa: CASRTSSANTGELFF
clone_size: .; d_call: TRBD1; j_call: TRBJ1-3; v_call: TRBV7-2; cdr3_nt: TGTGCCAGCAGCCCCAGACAGGGTCCTGGAAACACCATATATTTT; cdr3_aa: CASSPRQGPGNTIYF
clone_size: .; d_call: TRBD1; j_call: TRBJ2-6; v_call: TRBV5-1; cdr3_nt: TGCGCCAGCAGCTTCGCAATGACAGGGGCAGGGGCCAACGTCCTGACTTTC; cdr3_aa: CASSFAMTGAGANVLTF
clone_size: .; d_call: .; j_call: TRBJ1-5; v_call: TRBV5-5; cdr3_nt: TGTGCCAGCAGCTTGGCCGGGACACTTAATCAGCCCCAGCATTTT; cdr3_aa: CASSLAGTLNQPQHF
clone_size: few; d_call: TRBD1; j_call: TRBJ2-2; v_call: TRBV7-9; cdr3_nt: TGTGCCAGCAGCACTCAGGGGGCGACCAACACCGGGGAGCTGTTTTTT; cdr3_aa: CASSTQGATNTGELFF
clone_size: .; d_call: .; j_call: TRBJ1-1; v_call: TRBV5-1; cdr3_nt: TGCGCCAGCAGCTTGGCCGAGAAATTCGGCACTGAAGCTTTCTTT; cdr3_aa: CASSLAEKFGTEAFF
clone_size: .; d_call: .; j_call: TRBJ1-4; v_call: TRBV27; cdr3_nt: TGTGCCAGCAGTTTGGAGGGGCGATGGAGTAGTGAAAAACTGTTTTTT; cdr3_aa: CASSLEGRWSSEKLFF
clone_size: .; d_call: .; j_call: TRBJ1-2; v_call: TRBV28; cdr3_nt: TGTGCCAGCAGTTTAATACAGGGTATCTATGGCTACACCTTC; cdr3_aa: CASSLIQGIYGYTF
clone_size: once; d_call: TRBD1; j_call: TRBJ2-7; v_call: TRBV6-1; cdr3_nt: TGTGCCAGCAGTGACCCAGGACAGGGTCAACGCTTC; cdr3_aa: CASSDPGQGQRF
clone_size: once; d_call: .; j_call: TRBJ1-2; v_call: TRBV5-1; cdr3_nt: TGCGCCAGCAGCTTGGCCGAGAGGGGCGTTGGCTACACCTTC; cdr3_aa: CASSLAERGVGYTF
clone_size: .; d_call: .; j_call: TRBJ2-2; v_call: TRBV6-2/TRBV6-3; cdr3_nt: TGTGCCAGCAGCCGGGACGCCCTAGGGAACACCGGGGAGCTGTTTTTT; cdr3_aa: CASSRDALGNTGELFF
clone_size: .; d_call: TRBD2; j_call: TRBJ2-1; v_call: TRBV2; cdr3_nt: TGTGCCAGCAGTGTTCTAGCGGGAGTCTATGAGCAGTTCTTC; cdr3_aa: CASSVLAGVYEQFF
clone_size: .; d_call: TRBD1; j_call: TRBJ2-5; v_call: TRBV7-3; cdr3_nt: TGTGCCAGCAGCCGTGGGACAGGGAGGGAAGAGACCCAGTACTTC; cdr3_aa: CASSRGTGREETQYF
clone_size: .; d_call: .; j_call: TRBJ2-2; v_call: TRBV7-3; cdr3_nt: TGTGCCAGCAGGGGGGGATCGAACACCGGGGAGCTGTTTTTT; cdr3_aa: CASRGGSNTGELFF
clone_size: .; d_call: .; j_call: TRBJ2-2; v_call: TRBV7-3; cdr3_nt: TGTGCCAGCAGCTTCCTGAAGGGGCGCAGGCGGGTGACCGGGGAGCTGTTTTTT; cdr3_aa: CASSFLKGRRRVTGELFF
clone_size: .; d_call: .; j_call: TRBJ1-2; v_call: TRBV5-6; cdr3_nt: TGTGCCAGCAGCTTGGGGCGAAACTATGGCTACACCTTC; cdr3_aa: CASSLGRNYGYTF
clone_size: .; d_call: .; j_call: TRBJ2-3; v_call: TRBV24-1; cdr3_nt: TGTGCCACCAGTGATCGGATCAGAGATACGCAGTATTTT; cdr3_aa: CATSDRIRDTQYF
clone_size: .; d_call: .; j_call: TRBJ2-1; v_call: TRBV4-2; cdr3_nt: TGTGCCAGCAGCCAAGTTAAGTTGACGCCTGCCGAGAATGAGCAGTTCTTC; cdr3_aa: CASSQVKLTPAENEQFF
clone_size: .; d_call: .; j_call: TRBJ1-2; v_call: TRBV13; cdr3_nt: TGTGCCAGCAGCGCCCAGGGTCGGCATGGCTACACCTTC; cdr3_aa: CASSAQGRHGYTF
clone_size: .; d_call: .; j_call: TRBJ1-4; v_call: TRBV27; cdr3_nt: TGTGCCAGCAGTTTTTTGAACAGCGAAAAACTGTTTTTT; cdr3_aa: CASSFLNSEKLFF
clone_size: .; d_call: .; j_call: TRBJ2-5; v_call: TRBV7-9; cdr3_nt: TGTGCCAGCAGCTTGGGGGAGACTTTGGAGACCCAGTACTTC; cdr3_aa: CASSLGETLETQYF
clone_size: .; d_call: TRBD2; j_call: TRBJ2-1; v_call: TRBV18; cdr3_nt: TGTGCCAGCTCACCACCGTTCCTAGCGGGAGTTTCGATTGGGGATGAGCAGTTCTTC; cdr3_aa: CASSPPFLAGVSIGDEQFF
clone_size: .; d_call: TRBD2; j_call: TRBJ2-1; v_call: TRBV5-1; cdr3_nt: TGCGCCAGCAGCATGCCTAGCGGGAGGACCTACAATGAGCAGTTCTTC; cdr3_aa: CASSMPSGRTYNEQFF
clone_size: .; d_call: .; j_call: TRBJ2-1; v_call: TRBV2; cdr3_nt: TGTGCCAGCAGTGAGCTCTACGCCGTGAACAATGAGCAGTTCTTC; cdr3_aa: CASSELYAVNNEQFF
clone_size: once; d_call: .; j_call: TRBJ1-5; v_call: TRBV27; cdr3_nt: TGTGCCAGCAGTATCGGTTATAGCAATCAGCCCCAGCATTTT; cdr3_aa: CASSIGYSNQPQHF
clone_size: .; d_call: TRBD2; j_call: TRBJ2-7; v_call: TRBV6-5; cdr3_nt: TGTGCCAGCAGTCTACTAGCGACCTACGAGCAGTACTTC; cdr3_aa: CASSLLATYEQYF
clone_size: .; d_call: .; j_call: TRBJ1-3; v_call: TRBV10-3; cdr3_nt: TGTGCCACACTCAGGGACTCTGGAAACACCATATATTTT; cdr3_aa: CATLRDSGNTIYF
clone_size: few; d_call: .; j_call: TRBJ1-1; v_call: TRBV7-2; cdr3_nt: TGTGCCAGCAGCACGGGGGCGACGAACACTGAAGCTTTCTTT; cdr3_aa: CASSTGATNTEAFF
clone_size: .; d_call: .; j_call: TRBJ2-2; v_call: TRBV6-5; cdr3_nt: TGTGCCAGCAGTTACAGGGGCACTTTTGGGGAGCTGTTTTTT; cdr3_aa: CASSYRGTFGELFF
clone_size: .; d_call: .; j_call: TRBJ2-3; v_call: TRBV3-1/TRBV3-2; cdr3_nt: TGTGCCAGCAGCCCGGAGCGGTACACAGATACGCAGTATTTT; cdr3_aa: CASSPERYTDTQYF
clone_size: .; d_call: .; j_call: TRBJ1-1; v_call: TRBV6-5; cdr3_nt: TGTGCCAGCAGTTACGGCGAGAACACTGAAGCTTTCTTT; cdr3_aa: CASSYGENTEAFF
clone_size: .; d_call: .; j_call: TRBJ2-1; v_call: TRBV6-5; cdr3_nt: TGTGCCAGCAGTTACGGTCTGGGATACAATGAGCAGTTCTTC; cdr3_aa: CASSYGLGYNEQFF
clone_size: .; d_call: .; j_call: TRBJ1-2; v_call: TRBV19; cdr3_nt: TGTGCCAGTAGTATCACCACAGCTGCACTCTATGGCTACACCTTC; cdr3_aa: CASSITTAALYGYTF
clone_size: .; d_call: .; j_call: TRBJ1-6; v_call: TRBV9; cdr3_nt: TGTGCCAGCAGCGTAGAGGGACGGACTAATTCACCCCTCCACTTT; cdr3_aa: CASSVEGRTNSPLHF
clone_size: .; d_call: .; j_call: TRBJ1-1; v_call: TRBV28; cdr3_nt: TGTGCCAGCAGTCCGCTTGGGGTTTCGTACACTGAAGCTTTCTTT; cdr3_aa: CASSPLGVSYTEAFF
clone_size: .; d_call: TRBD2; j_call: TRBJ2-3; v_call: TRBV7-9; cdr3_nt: TGTGCCAGCAGCTTAGTTTTCGTAGGCCTAGCGGGAGAGTCAGATACGCAGTATTTT; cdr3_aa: CASSLVFVGLAGESDTQYF
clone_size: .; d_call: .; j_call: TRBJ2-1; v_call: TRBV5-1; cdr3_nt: TGCGCCAGCAGCTTGGCCGCGGTTTACAATGAGCAGTTCTTC; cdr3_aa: CASSLAAVYNEQFF
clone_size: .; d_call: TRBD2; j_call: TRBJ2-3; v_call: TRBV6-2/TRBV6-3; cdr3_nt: TGTGCCAGCAGTTACTCGGCTAGCGGATCTAGCACAGATACGCAGTATTTT; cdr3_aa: CASSYSASGSSTDTQYF
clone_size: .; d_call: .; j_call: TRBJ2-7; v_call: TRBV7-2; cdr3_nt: TGTGCCAGCAGCACCGCTAGCTACGAGCAGTACTTC; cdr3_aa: CASSTASYEQYF
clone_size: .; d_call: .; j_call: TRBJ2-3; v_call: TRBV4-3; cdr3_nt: TGCGCCAGCAGCCAAGATCGTCGGACGGGGACAGATACGCAGTATTTT; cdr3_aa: CASSQDRRTGTDTQYF
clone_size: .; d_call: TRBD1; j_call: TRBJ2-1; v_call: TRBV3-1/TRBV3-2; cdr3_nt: TGTGCCAGCAGCCAAGCCAGGGGGCCCGGGGAGCAGTTCTTC; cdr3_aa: CASSQARGPGEQFF
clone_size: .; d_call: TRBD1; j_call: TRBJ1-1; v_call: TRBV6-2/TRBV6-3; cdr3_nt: TGTGCCAGCAGCCCCGGACAGGGGTTGGGTGAAGCTTTCTTT; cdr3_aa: CASSPGQGLGEAFF
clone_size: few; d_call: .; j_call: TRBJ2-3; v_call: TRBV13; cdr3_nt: TGTGCCAGCAGCTTAGGGTTAGGAGGCGGGGCAGATACGCAGTATTTT; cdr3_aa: CASSLGLGGGADTQYF
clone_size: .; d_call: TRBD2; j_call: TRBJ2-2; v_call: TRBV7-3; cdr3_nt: TGTGCCAGCAGCTTAGGGACTAGCGGATTCACCGGGGAGCTGTTTTTT; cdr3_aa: CASSLGTSGFTGELFF
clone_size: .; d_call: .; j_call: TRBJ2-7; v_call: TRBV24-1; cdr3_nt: TGTGCCACCAGTGGGGGATATACCTACGAGCAGTACTTC; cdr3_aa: CATSGGYTYEQYF
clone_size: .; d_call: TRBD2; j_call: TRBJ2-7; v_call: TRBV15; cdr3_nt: TGTGCCACCAGCAGACGACTAGCGGGAGGGTCCTACGAGCAGTACTTC; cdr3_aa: CATSRRLAGGSYEQYF